Listed below are T cell receptor beta chains from one sample, sequenced in a study of blood T cell repertoires in COVID-19. The method was immunoSEQ multiplex PCR; TCRdb's version includes in-frame clones alone and lacks a portion of them. The sample shows about 180,000 clones, 80% to 90% of them seen only once. The sample taken for sequencing was peripheral blood. The receptors stem from a man aged 45-65 years with active or convalescent COVID-19. CDR3s include the opening cysteine and the closing phenylalanine or tryptophan.

>15|TRBJ1-1|TRBV27
CASSSRTGVNTEAFF
>14|TRBJ1-1|TRBV5-1
CASSGQGFNTEAFF
>16|TRBJ1-2|TRBV6-4
CASSDSYSGTGYGYTF
>14|TRBJ2-7|TRBV4-3
CASSQDHSSYEQYF
>17|TRBJ2-7|TRBV3-1/TRBV3-2
CASSQDEDRQRTYEQYF
>13|TRBJ1-1|TRBV7-9
CASSLGQAAEAFF
>14|TRBJ2-1|TRBV27
CASSLGGGYNEQFF
>15|TRBJ1-2|TRBV4-1
CASSQEGSTGGGYTF
>16|TRBJ2-1|TRBV7-2
CASSPTSAGAYNEQFF
>14|TRBJ1-6|TRBV9
CASSLTDYNSPLHF
>15|TRBJ2-1|TRBV11-2
CASSLIAGDDNEQFF
>12|TRBJ1-6|TRBV30
CAWRRDNSPLHF
>17|TRBJ1-1|TRBV11-3
CASSSGTGGSGNTEAFF
>13|TRBJ1-1|TRBV3-1/TRBV3-2
CASSRQENTEAFF
>15|TRBJ1-5|TRBV5-1
CASSFTGEGNQPQHF